The 12 T cell receptor beta chains below were found in one sample sequenced in a study of blood T cell repertoires in COVID-19. This table comes from immunoSEQ multiplex PCR, and its TCRdb copy is limited to in-frame clones, with some not included. The repertoire holds approximately 350,000 clones, with about 90% as singletons. The specimen was peripheral blood. All receptors come from a woman between 45 and 60 years old with COVID-19, enrolled during active disease.

The chain couples TRBV23-1 to TRBJ1-4; TRBD1 matches 8 bases. TRBV23-1 is labeled an ORF, and its function is uncertain. The ends lost 6 bases at V and 10 bases at J; junction bases unmatched: 25. The CDR3 has 19 residues. The CDR3 nucleotides are TGCGCCAGCAGCCTCCCCACTTGGACAGGGCCTACATTTGAGGGAAAACTGTTTTTT. Protein: CASSLPTWTGPTFEGKLFF.

This chain links TRBV3-1 (or the pseudogene TRBV3-2) with TRBJ2-7; 7 bases are shared with TRBD2. This CDR3 spans 15 amino acids. V was pared by 6 bases and J by 3 bases, with 11 bases of the junction left unmatched. Germline V lookup: CDR1 LGHDT, CDR2 YNNKEL (reference sequence). CDR3 sequence reads: CASRSGGRENYEQYF. DNA of the CDR3: TGTGCCAGCAGATCCGGAGGGCGGGAGAACTACGAGCAGTACTTC.

This chain connects TRBV24-1 to TRBJ2-1, with 9 bases identical to TRBD1. CDR1 and CDR2 (germline): KGHDR, SFDVKD. V was clipped by 2 bases and J by 2 bases; unmatched bases: 3. The CDR3 sequence is 16 residues long. The CDR3 DNA sequence: TGTGCCACCAGTGATTCTGGACAGGGGACCTACAATGAGCAGTTCTTC. The encoded protein is CATSDSGQGTYNEQFF.

The rearrangement joins TRBV24-1 to TRBJ2-1; TRBD2 is a possible D gene (5 bases). Trimming left V 3 bases short and J 3 bases short, with 17 bases between. The germline V gene has CDR1 KGHDR and CDR2 SFDVKD. CDR3 length: 17 residues. CDR3 region: CATSDPRTRSHYNEQFF. In DNA form, the CDR3 reads TGTGCCACCAGTGATCCTCGAACTAGATCACACTACAATGAGCAGTTCTTC.

This chain uses TRBV2 with TRBJ1-5; D not resolved. CDR1 and CDR2 (germline): SNHLY, FYNNEI. The length of the CDR3 is 13 residues. Trimming took 3 bases from V and 6 from J, leaving 9 bases between them. CDR3 sequence: CASSDRGGQPQHF. In nucleotides, the CDR3 is TGTGCCAGCAGTGATCGGGGAGGTCAGCCCCAGCATTTT.

The rearrangement joins TRBV30 to TRBJ2-1; 8 bases are a match to TRBD2. This CDR3 is 14 amino acids long. V lost 3 bases, J lost 7 bases, and 8 bases stayed unmatched. Germline CDR1 GTSNPN, CDR2 SVGIG (reference sequence). CDR3 DNA sequence: TGTGCCTGGAGGAAAGCGGGAGTATCTAATGAGCAGTTCTTC. Its translation is CAWRKAGVSNEQFF.

The chain combines TRBV11-2 with TRBJ2-5; D may be TRBD2 (5 bases). CDR3 size: 16 residues. Germline V gene lookup returns CDR1 SGHAT and CDR2 FQNNGV. Trimming cost V 1 base and J 3 bases, with 15 bases left between them. Here the CDR3 reads CASSLVPAEPEETQYF. The CDR3 DNA is TGTGCCAGCAGCTTAGTCCCAGCGGAACCAGAAGAGACCCAGTACTTC. Looking up the rest from reference TRBV11-2 and TRBJ2-5 gives the full variable domain: EAGVAQSPRYKIIEKRQSVAFWCNPISGHATLYWYQQILGQGPKLLIQFQNNGVVDDSQLPKDRFSAERLKGVDSTLKIQPAKLEDSAVYLCASSLVPAEPEETQYFGPGTRLLVL.

The CDR3 sequence: CASSSRTSPGSDTQYF. The CDR3, as DNA: TGTGCCAGCAGCTCCCGGACTAGCCCTGGGTCAGATACGCAGTATTTT. The rearrangement links TRBV5-4 to TRBJ2-3; 8 bases are a match to TRBD2. Germline lookup yields CDR1 SGHNT and CDR2 YYREEE (reference sequence). CDR3 length: 16 amino acids. With V trimmed by 3 bases and J by 4 bases, 10 bases remained unmatched.

The V call is TRBV11-2, the J call TRBJ2-3, with 7 bases lining up with TRBD2. Germline CDR1 is SGHAT and CDR2 is FQNNGV. With 5 bases clipped from V and 2 bases from J, the junction kept 10 bases outside the gene matches. The CDR3 loop spans 16 amino acids. The CDR3 here is CASSRGAGLNTDTQYF. In DNA, the CDR3 is TGTGCCAGCAGCCGGGGAGCGGGACTGAACACAGATACGCAGTATTTT.

V is TRBV19 and J is TRBJ1-2; D might be TRBD1 (5 bases). The CDR3 spans 13 residues. The germline gives CDR1 LNHDA, CDR2 SQIVND (reference sequence). Trimming took 6 bases from V and 4 from J, leaving 12 bases between them. The CDR3 DNA reads as TGTGCCAGTAGCTGGCAGGGAGGCTATGGCTACACCTTC. Protein: CASSWQGGYGYTF. Full variable domain (missing parts from reference TRBV19 and TRBJ1-2): DGGITQSPKYLFRKEGQNVTLSCEQNLNHDAMYWYRQDPGQGLRLIYYSQIVNDFQKGDIAEGYSVSREKKESFPLTVTSAQKNPTAFYLCASSWQGGYGYTFGSGTRLTVV.

V is TRBV5-1 and J is TRBJ2-5; possibly TRBD2 for D (6 bases). Germline V gives CDR1 SGHRS, CDR2 YFSETQ. The V gene lost 3 bases and the J gene lost 4 bases, with 16 bases spanning the gap. The length of the CDR3 is 15 residues. CDR3 amino acids: CASSSLGSEGETQYF. DNA of the CDR3: TGCGCCAGCAGCTCCCTGGGCTCGGAGGGAGAGACCCAGTACTTC.

The V and J genes are TRBV7-6 and TRBJ2-7; TRBD2 matches 12 bases. V dropped 1 base and J dropped 3; count of bases not matched to a gene: 10. Germline loops: CDR1 SGHVS, CDR2 FNYEAQ. This CDR3 spans 18 amino acids. The CDR3 DNA sequence: TGTGCCAGCAGCTTAGTTCCTAGCGGGAGGGTTGGGGACTACGAGCAGTACTTC. Translated: CASSLVPSGRVGDYEQYF.